Below, 26 T cell receptor beta chains from the same sample are listed, as sequenced in a study of neurological immune-mediated disorders. TCRdb called the 5' RACE reads again in MiXCR, with one record for every CDR3 protein. The sample has fewer than 65,000 distinct CDR3 sequences, approximately 4.4% seen once; the top ten hold 2.9%. The sequencing input was PBMCs. The receptors were sampled from a man in his fifties with multiple sclerosis.

This clonotype was seen ten or more times. J is TRBJ1-2 and V is TRBV5-1; 8 nucleotides agree with TRBD1. This CDR3 region has 14 residues. V gave up 5 bases and J gave up 3 bases; unmatched junction bases: 6. Germline loops: CDR1 SGHRS, CDR2 YFSETQ. The CDR3: CASRPPGGDYGYTF. CDR3 sequence (DNA): TGCGCCAGCAGACCTCCAGGGGGCGACTATGGCTACACCTTC.

This clonotype has ten or more counts. The genes are TRBV20-1 and TRBJ2-2, with 9 bases lining up with TRBD1. Germline loops: CDR1 DFQATT, CDR2 SNEGSKA (reference sequence). The CDR3 runs 14 residues. V was pared by 4 bases and J by 5 bases, with 5 bases of the junction left unmatched. The CDR3: CSATGTGWTGELFF. The CDR3, as DNA: TGCAGTGCTACCGGGACAGGGTGGACCGGGGAGCTGTTTTTT.

The table lists this clonotype with many counts. The chain links TRBV5-1 to TRBJ2-1; 11 bases agree with TRBD2. V gave up 4 bases and J gave up 5 bases; unmatched junction bases: 2. Per germline, CDR1 SGHRS and CDR2 YFSETQ. The length of the CDR3 is 14 residues. The CDR3 nucleotides are TGCGCCAGCAGCGAGGGACTAGCGGACAATGAGCAGTTCTTC. Translation: CASSEGLADNEQFF.

This clonotype showed up just a few times. The genes are TRBV4-1 and TRBJ2-1; 10 bases agree with TRBD2. Germline trimming cut 1 base from V and 4 bases from J; bases unmatched to any gene: 4. Germline V gene data show CDR1 as MGHRA and CDR2 as YSYEKL. There are 16 residues in the CDR3. CDR3 in DNA: TGCGCCAGCAGCCAAGCTAGCGGGGGAGCATACAATGAGCAGTTCTTC. It translates to CASSQASGGAYNEQFF.

The chain uses TRBV2 and TRBJ2-5; D not resolved. V lost 5 bases, J lost 5 bases, and 21 bases lay in between. The germline V gene has CDR1 SNHLY and CDR2 FYNNEI. CDR3 size: 16 residues. In DNA, the CDR3 is TGTGCCAGCAGTTTAACGGCTACCCCAGACCGCGAGACCCAGTACTTC. It is translated as CASSLTATPDRETQYF.

This clonotype occurred many times. The chain recombines TRBV28 with TRBJ1-5; a weak D match, TRBD1 (5 bases). V was trimmed by 5 bases and J by 5 bases, leaving 16 bases between them. CDR1 and CDR2 from the germline V gene are MDHEN and SYDVKM. This CDR3 contains 15 residues. The CDR3 spells CASSVPQGTHQPQHF. CDR3 bases: TGTGCCAGCAGTGTCCCTCAGGGAACCCATCAGCCCCAGCATTTT.

Many counts were recorded for this clonotype. This chain joins TRBV12-3 or TRBV12-4 and TRBJ2-1; D is ambiguous. Trimming took 6 bases from V and 6 from J, leaving 6 bases between them. The CDR3 extends over 11 amino acids. The CDR3 DNA reads as TGTGCCAGCAGCTTCTCCAATGAGCAGTTCTTC. Its protein product is CASSFSNEQFF.

In this sample, this clonotype turned up many times. V gene TRBV5-1 combines with J gene TRBJ2-1, with a tentative D call TRBD2 (6 bases). V lost 2 bases to trimming and J lost 2 bases, with 11 bases between them. This CDR3 region has 15 residues. Germline V gene lookup returns CDR1 SGHRS and CDR2 YFSETQ. CDR3 nucleotide sequence: TGCGCCAGCAGCTTTGGGACTCATGCCTACAATGAGCAGTTCTTC. It yields the protein CASSFGTHAYNEQFF.

The chain is built from TRBV5-1 and TRBJ2-1; D is uncertain. The CDR3 covers 15 residues. The germline V and J ends were trimmed by 2 bases and 4 bases, with 13 bases remaining between them. Per germline, CDR1 SGHRS and CDR2 YFSETQ. Here the CDR3 DNA reads TGCGCCAGCAGCTTTGATGGCGGACCTTACAATGAGCAGTTCTTC. It yields the protein CASSFDGGPYNEQFF.

This clonotype was counted many times. The J gene is TRBJ2-1, the V gene TRBV4-1; 8 bases agree with TRBD2. The germline V gene has CDR1 MGHRA and CDR2 YSYEKL. J lost 8 bases, V lost 5 bases, and 11 bases had no gene match. CDR3 length: 15 amino acids. CDR3 in DNA: TGCGCCAGCAGCTACCCGGGCGGGGGGCAGGATGAGCAGTTCTTC. Its protein product is CASSYPGGGQDEQFF.

This clonotype was counted at least ten times. The V and J genes are TRBV9 and TRBJ2-2, with a tentative D call TRBD1 (5 bases). The CDR3 totals 16 residues. The ends were cut back, 1 base at V and 0 bases at J, with 10 bases in the middle. The germline CDR1 and CDR2 sequences are SGDLS and YYNGEE. CDR3 in amino acids: CASSVLSTANTGELFF. CDR3 DNA sequence: TGTGCCAGCAGCGTACTTTCGACAGCGAACACCGGGGAGCTGTTTTTT. Using reference TRBV9 and TRBJ2-2 for the parts outside the CDR3, the full variable domain is DSGVTQTPKHLITATGQRVTLRCSPRSGDLSVYWYQQSLDQGLQFLIQYYNGEERAKGNILERFSAQQFPDLHSELNLSSLELGDSALYFCASSVLSTANTGELFFGEGSRLTVL.

This clonotype was picked up many times. The chain has TRBV28 and TRBJ2-1; D is tentatively TRBD1 or TRBD2 (5 bases each). V dropped 7 bases and J dropped 3 bases, with 13 bases sitting between them. The germline CDR1 and CDR2 sequences are MDHEN and SYDVKM. This CDR3 comprises 14 residues. DNA of the CDR3: TGTGCCAGCATGTATGGGGACGGCTACAATGAGCAGTTCTTC. Its protein product is CASMYGDGYNEQFF.

The table lists this clonotype with many counts. The genes are TRBV6-5 and TRBJ1-5; 9 bases align to TRBD1. CDR1 and CDR2 from the germline V gene are MNHEY and SVGAGI. The CDR3 length is 14 residues. The V gene end was trimmed by 6 bases and the J gene end by 4 bases; junction bases not matched to a gene: 4. The CDR3 DNA follows: TGTGCCAGCAGACGAGGACAGGGGAATCAGCCCCAGCATTTT. As protein: CASRRGQGNQPQHF.

This clonotype was found many times. V usage is TRBV28 and J usage is TRBJ1-1; 11 bases fit TRBD1. CDR1 MDHEN and CDR2 SYDVKM come from the germline V gene. This CDR3 is 15 amino acids long. V shed 6 bases and J 5 bases; nucleotides not matched to a gene: 8. The CDR3: CASSPRGTGGTEAFF. In DNA, the CDR3 is TGTGCCAGCAGCCCCCGGGGGACAGGGGGGACTGAAGCTTTCTTT. Full variable domain (rest looked up from reference TRBV28 and TRBJ1-1): DVKVTQSSRYLVKRTGEKVFLECVQDMDHENMFWYRQDPGLGLRLIYFSYDVKMKEKGDIPEGYSVSREKKERFSLILESASTNQTSMYLCASSPRGTGGTEAFFGQGTRLTVV.

This chain connects TRBV11-3 to TRBJ2-2; D is unclear. In germline, CDR1 is SGHNT, CDR2 YENEEA. This CDR3 has 14 residues. Trimming removed 0 bases at V and 8 bases at J, with 10 bases between. CDR3 sequence (DNA): TGTGCCAGCAGCTTAGAATCGGCTTCGGGGGAGCTGTTTTTT. This encodes CASSLESASGELFF.

This clonotype was seen many times. V and J are TRBV7-9 and TRBJ2-2; no firm D call. The CDR3 runs 14 residues. Germline V lookup: CDR1 SEHNR, CDR2 FQNEAQ (reference sequence). V was clipped by 5 bases and J by 2 bases, with 9 bases between them. The CDR3 DNA follows: TGTGCCAGCAGCCACTCTGAAAACACCGGGGAGCTGTTTTTT. This translates into CASSHSENTGELFF.

There are many counts of this clonotype. V gene TRBV24-1 combines with J gene TRBJ1-2; 7 positions agree with TRBD1. This CDR3 is built from 15 residues. Trimming at V came to 6 bases and at J to 6 bases, leaving 12 bases not matched to a gene. Germline V gene lookup returns CDR1 KGHDR and CDR2 SFDVKD. The CDR3: CATSFDRVINNGYTF. The CDR3, as DNA: TGTGCCACCAGTTTCGACAGGGTGATAAATAATGGCTACACCTTC.

At least ten counts were recorded for this clonotype. The rearrangement uses TRBV5-1 and TRBJ1-5; weak D call: TRBD1 (6 bases). CDR3 size: 14 residues. Trimming shortened V by 0 bases and J by 6 bases, and 10 bases separated the two germline ends. CDR1 SGHRS and CDR2 YFSETQ come from the germline V gene. The CDR3 nucleotides read TGCGCCAGCAGCTTGGTGGGGGCGGGTCAGCCCCAGCATTTT. It encodes CASSLVGAGQPQHF.

This clonotype was recorded many times. V gene TRBV4-1 combines with J gene TRBJ2-3, with D unresolved. CDR1 is MGHRA, CDR2 YSYEKL, per germline. The CDR3 extends over 12 amino acids. Between the trimmed V and J ends, which lost 6 bases and 3 bases, there was a span of 7 bases. The CDR3 sequence: CASSGLTDTQYF. CDR3 in DNA: TGCGCCAGCAGTGGCTTAACAGATACGCAGTATTTT.

This clonotype was detected ten times or more. The chain combines TRBV4-2 with TRBJ2-1; 7 bases line up with TRBD1. The junction had 3 bases not matched to a gene; V was cut back by 2 bases and J by 2 bases. The germline gives CDR1 LGHNA, CDR2 YNFKEQ. The length of the CDR3 is 15 residues. The CDR3 nucleotides read TGTGCCAGCAGCCAACTGACAGGGACCTACAATGAGCAGTTCTTC. Translation: CASSQLTGTYNEQFF.

The rearrangement joins TRBV3-1 to TRBJ2-7, with 10 bases aligning to TRBD2. The CDR3 covers 13 residues. The V and J ends lost 6 bases and 5 bases, in that order; junction bases with no gene match: 4. CDR1 LGHDT and CDR2 YNNKEL come from the germline V gene (reference sequence). The CDR3 protein is CASRLAGKDEQYF. CDR3 bases: TGTGCCAGCAGACTAGCGGGGAAGGACGAGCAGTACTTC.

This clonotype has a handful of counts. In DNA form, the CDR3 reads TGTGCCAGCAGTCAACTAGCGGGCCAAGAGACCCAGTACTTC. Translation gives CASSQLAGQETQYF. The rearrangement uses TRBV27 and TRBJ2-5; TRBD2 matches 9 bases. The V gene's germline CDR1 is MNHEY and CDR2 SMNVEV (reference sequence). The length of the CDR3 is 14 residues. Trimming removed 5 bases from V and 1 base from J; junction bases left unmatched: 2.

This clonotype was counted a few times. This may be a read error: a much more frequent sequence differs by one nucleotide. The chain combines TRBV2 with TRBJ2-5, with D perhaps TRBD2 (5 bases). V was cut by 7 bases and J by 2 bases, with 11 bases left in between. The CDR3 sequence is 13 residues long. The germline gives CDR1 SNHLY, CDR2 FYNNEI. The chain's CDR3 is CASKRETQETQYF. CDR3 nucleotide sequence: TGTGCCAGCAAACGGGAAACACAAGAGACCCAGTACTTC.

A remark on this clonotype: Sequence at one end of the junction differs from germline and may be a read error. V usage is TRBV5-1 and J usage is TRBJ1-6; D unclear. This CDR3 comprises 13 residues. The germline gives CDR1 SGHRS, CDR2 YFSETQ. The CDR3: CASSPAGDSPLNF. Here the CDR3 DNA reads TGCGCCAGCAGCCCCGCTGGGGATTCACCCCTCAACTTT.

This clonotype occurred many times. The chain has TRBV15 and TRBJ1-6; D unclear. V shed 0 bases and J shed 9 bases, with 9 bases lying between them. From germline, CDR1 is LNHNV and CDR2 YYDKDF (reference sequence). This CDR3 spans 14 amino acids. CDR3 sequence: CATSRDRWGSPLHF. The CDR3 nucleotides are TGTGCCACCAGCAGAGATCGGTGGGGTTCACCCCTCCACTTT.

The chain uses TRBV28 and TRBJ1-3; D gene ambiguous. V lost 5 bases, J lost 6 bases, and 20 bases lay in between. This CDR3 is 16 amino acids long. Looked up from germline, CDR1 is MDHEN and CDR2 is SYDVKM. CDR3 region: CASSSRSAGNINTIYF. The CDR3 region has the DNA TGTGCCAGCAGTAGCCGATCGGCAGGTAATATAAACACCATATATTTT.